A selection of T cell receptor beta chains follows, all from one sample in a study of OX40 agonist ivuxolimab in advanced cancers. Sequencing was performed with immunoSEQ multiplex PCR; in TCRdb, only in-frame clones are kept and a portion is missing. The sample has about 70,000 clones; roughly 82% are singletons. Sequencing used CD4+ or CD8+ T cells sorted from blood, obtained in a trial of the OX40 agonist ivuxolimab. The receptor source for this set is an adult with an advanced solid tumor such as melanoma, head and neck, liver or kidney cancer. CDR3s include the opening cysteine and the closing phenylalanine or tryptophan. A D gene is named only where the DNA matches it firmly. Some rows have no size entry. The others give once, few or many, or a class for an expanded clone.

d_call,clone_size,v_call,j_call,cdr3_length,cdr3_aa,cdr3_nt
TRBD1,few,TRBV19,TRBJ1-2,13,CASSQGVYYGYTF,TGTGCCAGTAGTCAGGGGGTCTACTATGGCTACACCTTC
.,.,TRBV23-1,TRBJ1-5,17,CASSQSEGDESNQPQHF,TGCGCCAGCAGTCAATCCGAAGGGGACGAATCCAATCAGCCCCAGCATTTT
.,.,TRBV2,TRBJ2-7,15,CASSEISGDSYEQYF,TGTGCCAGCAGTGAAATAAGCGGAGACTCCTACGAGCAGTACTTC
.,.,TRBV5-4,TRBJ2-1,15,CASSRPGTDNNEQFF,TGTGCCAGCAGCCGTCCCGGGACGGACAACAATGAGCAGTTCTTC
TRBD2,.,TRBV6-1,TRBJ2-5,11,CASRLAETQYF,TGTGCCTCAAGACTAGCGGAGACCCAGTACTTC
.,.,TRBV7-9,TRBJ2-7,15,CASSFAAVQRTEQYF,TGTGCCAGCAGCTTTGCGGCCGTCCAGCGAACCGAGCAGTACTTC
TRBD1,.,TRBV28,TRBJ1-6,15,CASDRGQGRESPLHF,TGTGCCTCCGACAGGGGACAGGGAAGAGAATCACCCCTCCACTTT
.,.,TRBV7-8,TRBJ2-2,14,CASSLILVTGELFF,TGTGCCAGCAGCTTAATTCTAGTCACCGGGGAGCTGTTTTTT
.,.,TRBV5-5,TRBJ2-7,15,CASSLGEGRTYEQYF,TGTGCCAGCAGCTTGGGAGAAGGCAGAACCTACGAGCAGTACTTC
TRBD1,.,TRBV6-5,TRBJ1-1,14,CASSRQGRRTEAFF,TGTGCCAGCAGCCGACAGGGTAGGAGGACTGAAGCTTTCTTT
TRBD1,.,TRBV7-2,TRBJ1-2,15,CASSLFDRGTVGYTF,TGTGCCAGCAGCTTGTTTGACAGGGGGACCGTTGGCTACACCTTC
.,.,TRBV6-5,TRBJ2-6,14,CASRGDSGANVLTF,TGTGCCAGCAGGGGAGACTCTGGGGCCAACGTCCTGACTTTC
TRBD2,.,TRBV28,TRBJ2-3,14,CASSPPGGVDTQYF,TGTGCCAGCAGTCCACCGGGGGGGGTCGATACGCAGTATTTT
.,.,TRBV4-1,TRBJ2-6,16,CASSQGGVPGANVLTF,TGCGCCAGCAGCCAAGGGGGGGTCCCTGGGGCCAACGTCCTGACTTTC
.,.,TRBV11-1,TRBJ2-5,13,CASSFGSQETQYF,TGTGCCAGCAGCTTTGGGAGTCAAGAGACCCAGTACTTC
TRBD1,.,TRBV6-6,TRBJ1-3,16,CASSYSWQGAGNTIYF,TGTGCCAGCAGTTACTCCTGGCAGGGGGCTGGAAACACCATATATTTT
TRBD1,.,TRBV5-1,TRBJ2-1,15,CASSQGQGGYNEQFF,TGCGCCAGCAGCCAGGGACAGGGAGGGTACAATGAGCAGTTCTTC
.,.,TRBV7-7,TRBJ2-5,13,CASSFGLQETQYF,TGTGCTAGCAGCTTTGGACTCCAAGAGACCCAGTACTTC
.,.,TRBV18,TRBJ1-3,15,CASSQNSGASNTIYF,TGTGCCAGCTCCCAAAACTCGGGGGCCTCAAACACCATATATTTT
.,few,TRBV9,TRBJ1-3,15,CASSAEVSVGNTIYF,TGTGCCAGCAGCGCGGAGGTATCGGTTGGAAACACCATATATTTT
TRBD1,few,TRBV28,TRBJ2-7,13,CASSSGQANEQYF,TGTGCCAGCAGCTCAGGACAGGCCAACGAGCAGTACTTC
.,.,TRBV2,TRBJ1-4,13,CASKGGINEKLFF,TGTGCCAGCAAAGGTGGTATAAATGAAAAACTGTTTTTT
TRBD1,.,TRBV5-1,TRBJ2-1,15,CASSPTQGAKNEQFF,TGCGCCAGCAGCCCTACGCAGGGGGCCAAGAATGAGCAGTTCTTC
.,few,TRBV5-6,TRBJ1-2,11,CASSFRLGYTF,TGTGCCAGCAGCTTTCGCCTGGGCTACACCTTC
.,.,TRBV18,TRBJ2-1,16,CASSPVGVSSYNEQFF,TGTGCCAGCTCACCGGTCGGGGTGAGCTCCTACAATGAGCAGTTCTTC
.,.,TRBV4-2,TRBJ2-5,14,CASSQRGSPETQYF,TGTGCCAGCAGCCAACGGGGGAGTCCCGAGACCCAGTACTTC
.,few,TRBV7-9,TRBJ2-2,13,CASSLEGAGELFF,TGTGCCAGCAGCTTAGAGGGGGCCGGGGAGCTGTTTTTT
.,.,TRBV6-1,TRBJ2-7,15,CASSTRGTDRYEQYF,TGTGCCAGCAGTACGCGCGGGACAGATCGCTACGAGCAGTACTTC
TRBD2,.,TRBV5-6,TRBJ2-5,11,CASSWGGTQYF,TGTGCCAGCAGCTGGGGGGGGACCCAGTACTTC
.,.,TRBV25-1,TRBJ1-4,16,CASSEWLGAANEKLFF,TGTGCCAGCAGTGAATGGTTGGGGGCCGCCAATGAAAAACTGTTTTTT
.,.,TRBV2,TRBJ1-2,12,CASSGEASGYTF,TGTGCCAGCAGTGGTGAGGCATCCGGCTACACCTTC
TRBD2,.,TRBV5-1,TRBJ2-1,13,CASSPRLAGEQFF,TGCGCCAGCAGCCCCCGACTAGCGGGAGAGCAGTTCTTC
.,.,TRBV15,TRBJ2-7,12,CATSRRVNEQYF,TGTGCCACCAGCAGAAGAGTAAACGAGCAGTACTTC
.,.,TRBV7-2,TRBJ2-7,14,CASSSIKGSYEQYF,TGTGCCAGCAGCTCGATAAAGGGCTCCTACGAGCAGTACTTC
TRBD2,.,TRBV10-3,TRBJ2-7,15,CATGGGLAGSYEQYF,TGTGCCACCGGGGGGGGGCTAGCGGGCTCCTACGAGCAGTACTTC
.,.,TRBV28,TRBJ1-2,13,CASSRNPSYGYTF,TGTGCCAGCAGTCGAAACCCATCTTATGGCTACACCTTC
.,.,TRBV18,TRBJ2-7,14,CASSQTGRAWEQYF,TGTGCCAGCTCGCAGACGGGGCGAGCGTGGGAGCAGTACTTC
TRBD1,.,TRBV5-1,TRBJ2-7,15,CASSIQTGSVYEQYF,TGCGCCAGCAGCATACAGACAGGGTCGGTCTACGAGCAGTACTTC
TRBD1,once,TRBV7-2,TRBJ1-5,15,CASSPQGTSNQPQHF,TGTGCCAGCAGCCCACAGGGGACTAGCAATCAGCCCCAGCATTTT
.,few,TRBV5-6,TRBJ2-7,15,CASSPNSAGPYEQYF,TGTGCCAGCAGCCCGAATTCCGCGGGGCCCTACGAGCAGTACTTC
.,.,TRBV5-1,TRBJ2-1,16,CASSLQQESSYNEQFF,TGCGCCAGCAGCTTGCAACAAGAGAGCTCCTACAATGAGCAGTTCTTC
TRBD1,.,TRBV10-3,TRBJ2-7,14,CAITGRQGAHEQYF,TGTGCCATCACGGGCCGACAGGGGGCCCACGAGCAGTACTTC
TRBD1,.,TRBV6-6,TRBJ1-6,13,CASSRQGDSPLHF,TGTGCCAGCAGCCGACAGGGGGATTCACCCCTCCACTTT
.,.,TRBV7-9,TRBJ2-4,18,CASSLQGGYLAGKNIQYF,TGTGCCAGCAGCTTACAGGGGGGGTATTTAGCGGGAAAAAACATTCAGTACTTC
.,.,TRBV29-1,TRBJ1-1,12,CSVQVSGGEAFF,TGCAGCGTTCAAGTTTCCGGGGGTGAAGCTTTCTTT
.,.,TRBV19,TRBJ2-7,14,CASSIGDSHSEQYF,TGTGCCAGTAGTATAGGAGACAGTCATAGCGAGCAGTACTTC
.,.,TRBV7-6,TRBJ1-4,15,CASSRLQGTGEKLFF,TGTGCCAGCAGTCGATTGCAGGGGACGGGGGAAAAACTGTTTTTT
.,.,TRBV2,TRBJ1-2,13,CASSGQGLDGYTF,TGTGCCAGCAGTGGGCAGGGGCTCGATGGCTACACCTTC
.,.,TRBV28,TRBJ2-7,15,CASSLSAGGPDEQYF,TGTGCCAGCAGTTTATCGGCGGGCGGCCCGGACGAGCAGTACTTC
TRBD1,.,TRBV7-9,TRBJ1-2,16,CASSLASADRGKGYTF,TGTGCCAGCAGCTTAGCGAGTGCGGACAGGGGAAAAGGCTACACCTTC